One sample yielded the 19 T cell receptor beta chains listed below, sequenced in a study of shared clonotypes between healthy human individuals. Assay: immunoSEQ multiplex PCR; the TCRdb copy retains only in-frame clones and omits some. Among more than 2 million clones listed, 90% to 95% were seen once. The sequenced material came from naive CD4+ T cells sorted from blood. Subset: CD45RA+ positively selected. The receptors derive from a man between 18 and 35 years old in good health.

The chain uses TRBV7-9 and TRBJ2-5; TRBD1 or TRBD2 may be the D gene (5 bases each). Looked up from germline, CDR1 is SEHNR and CDR2 is FQNEAQ (reference sequence). The CDR3 runs 14 residues. Trimming removed 5 bases at V and 1 base at J, with 11 bases between. CDR3 nucleotide sequence: TGTGCCAGCAGCAGGGACCAGCCCCAAGAGACCCAGTACTTC. Its protein is CASSRDQPQETQYF.

CDR3 sequence reads: CASSIKGAGQPQHF. The CDR3 DNA is TGTGCCAGCAGTATAAAGGGGGCCGGGCAGCCCCAGCATTTT. The chain carries TRBV6-9 and TRBJ1-5, with TRBD1 matching over 7 bases. The junction had 8 bases not matched to a gene; V was cut back by 5 bases and J by 7 bases. The CDR3 loop spans 14 amino acids. Germline CDR1 is MNHGY and CDR2 is SVAAGI.

V is TRBV7-9 and J is TRBJ1-6, with 7 bases matching TRBD1. The CDR3 runs 15 residues. The trim removed 2 bases at V and 7 bases at J, leaving 5 bases unmatched. CDR1 is SEHNR and CDR2 is FQNEAQ in the germline V gene (reference sequence). The CDR3 DNA is TGTGCCAGCAGCTTACCCGGGGACAGAAATTCACCCCTCCACTTT. It translates to CASSLPGDRNSPLHF.

This sequence joins TRBV30 and TRBJ2-1; D is undetermined. The CDR3 spans 14 residues. With 0 bases removed from V and 3 bases from J, the gap between germline ends came to 9 bases. Germline CDR1 and CDR2: GTSNPN and SVGIG (reference sequence). The CDR3 region has the DNA TGTGCCTGGAGTGTACGTAACAGCTACAATGAGCAGTTCTTC. Translating it yields CAWSVRNSYNEQFF.

The gene calls are TRBV28 and TRBJ1-5; D perhaps matches TRBD1 (6 bases). Germline loops: CDR1 MDHEN, CDR2 SYDVKM. The CDR3 length is 17 residues. V shed 4 bases and J shed 1 base, with 17 bases lying between them. The CDR3 here is CASSSPITGPSNQPQHF. The CDR3, as DNA: TGTGCCAGCAGTTCCCCCATTACAGGGCCCAGCAATCAGCCCCAGCATTTT.

This clone was recorded only once. The chain is built from TRBV5-1 and TRBJ1-1; D may be TRBD1 (6 bases). The V gene lost 0 bases and the J gene lost 3 bases, with 12 bases spanning the gap. The CDR3 totals 15 residues. Germline-derived CDR1 and CDR2 are SGHRS and YFSETQ. CDR3 sequence (DNA): TGCGCCAGCAGCTTGGTACTGGGGGCGGACACTGAAGCTTTCTTT. Amino acids: CASSLVLGADTEAFF.

V gene TRBV5-4 combines with J gene TRBJ1-1; tentative D call: TRBD1 (5 bases). Germline CDR1 is SGHNT and CDR2 is YYREEE (reference sequence). The CDR3 runs 13 residues. V shed 1 base and J shed 4 bases, with 8 bases lying between them. CDR3 nucleotide sequence: TGTGCCAGCAGCTTGCAGGGTTTCACTGAAGCTTTCTTT. Residues: CASSLQGFTEAFF. The variable domain in full, completed from reference TRBV5-4 and TRBJ1-1, reads ETGVTQSPTHLIKTRGQQVTLRCSSQSGHNTVSWYQQALGQGPQFIFQYYREEENGRGNFPPRFSGLQFPNYSSELNVNALELDDSALYLCASSLQGFTEAFFGQGTRLTVV.

The chain combines TRBV6-6 with TRBJ1-4; TRBD1 might be the D (6 bases). Germline V gene sequence: CDR1 MNHNY, CDR2 SVGAGI (reference sequence). Trimming stripped 4 bases from V and 8 bases from J, with 17 bases between. This CDR3 has 15 amino acids. This CDR3 is CASSSMDSLGEKLFF. CDR3 nucleotide sequence: TGTGCCAGCAGTTCCATGGACAGCTTAGGGGAAAAACTGTTTTTT.

V is TRBV5-6 and J is TRBJ2-1, with D perhaps matching TRBD2 (5 bases). Germline V gives CDR1 SGHDT, CDR2 YYEEEE. The CDR3 contains 17 residues. Trimming shortened V by 4 bases and J by 2 bases, and 19 bases separated the two germline ends. CDR3 in DNA: TGTGCCAGCAGCCAGACGGGGTGGGCCCGGACCTACAATGAGCAGTTCTTC. This codes for CASSQTGWARTYNEQFF.

With respect to this clone: The sample holds other DNA sequences that translate to the same CDR3. The rearrangement uses TRBV7-2 and TRBJ2-3; 12 bases map to TRBD2. There are 16 residues in the CDR3. V was clipped by 4 bases and J by 1 base; unmatched bases: 3. The V gene's germline CDR1 is SGHTA and CDR2 FQGNSA. The CDR3 DNA sequence: TGTGCCAGCAGCTCGGGACTAGCGGGCCGCACAGATACGCAGTATTTT. Amino acid sequence: CASSSGLAGRTDTQYF.

This chain uses TRBV28 with TRBJ1-6, with 9 bases lining up with TRBD1. CDR1 MDHEN and CDR2 SYDVKM come from the germline V gene. The V gene end was trimmed by 6 bases and the J gene end by 4 bases; junction bases not matched to a gene: 4. CDR3 length equals 15 residues. The CDR3 DNA is TGTGCCAGCAGCCCCGGGACAGGGTATAATTCACCCCTCCACTTT. Translation gives CASSPGTGYNSPLHF.

This clone has just a few counts. V gene TRBV7-2 combines with J gene TRBJ1-2, with a possible D match to TRBD1 (5 bases). This CDR3 region has 14 residues. CDR1 and CDR2 (germline): SGHTA, FQGNSA. The V gene lost 1 base and the J gene lost 4 bases, with 10 bases spanning the gap. The CDR3 coding sequence is TGTGCCAGCAGCTTAGGCGAGGGGCCCTATGGCTACACCTTC. The encoded protein is CASSLGEGPYGYTF.

Of note for this clone: The same CDR3 also results from other DNA sequences found in this sample. The gene calls are TRBV7-2 and TRBJ1-5; D unclear. The CDR3 is made up of 15 amino acids. The germline gives CDR1 SGHTA, CDR2 FQGNSA. Trimming took off 1 base at V and 3 bases at J, with 10 bases between the two ends. In nucleotides, the CDR3 is TGTGCCAGCAGCTTAGTTTCAGGAGTCAATCAGCCCCAGCATTTT. Protein: CASSLVSGVNQPQHF.

The J gene is TRBJ1-1, the V gene TRBV6-5, with unresolved D. The CDR3 is made up of 13 amino acids. In germline, CDR1 is MNHEY, CDR2 SVGAGI. Trimming removed 6 bases from V and 1 base from J, with 9 bases in between. The CDR3 loop is CASSLLSNTEAFF. The CDR3 coding sequence is TGTGCCAGCAGCCTTTTATCGAACACTGAAGCTTTCTTT.

The rearrangement uses TRBV7-2 and TRBJ1-1; D is perhaps TRBD1 (5 bases). With 6 bases removed from V and 2 bases from J, the gap between germline ends came to 13 bases. Looked up from germline, CDR1 is SGHTA and CDR2 is FQGNSA. This CDR3 region has 14 residues. CDR3 DNA: TGTGCCAGCAGTTTCAGGGTAGGAAACACTGAAGCTTTCTTT. Amino acids: CASSFRVGNTEAFF. The full variable domain, with the rest looked up from reference TRBV7-2 and TRBJ1-1, is GAGVSQSPSNKVTEKGKDVELRCDPISGHTALYWYRQSLGQGLEFLIYFQGNSAPDKSGLPSDRFSAERTGGSVSTLTIQRTQQEDSAVYLCASSFRVGNTEAFFGQGTRLTVV.

The chain uses TRBV6-6 and TRBJ2-5, with 7 bases lining up with TRBD2. Germline loops: CDR1 MNHNY, CDR2 SVGAGI (reference sequence). V gave up 5 bases and J gave up 4 bases; unmatched junction bases: 10. The CDR3 loop spans 15 amino acids. As DNA, the CDR3 is TGTGCCAGCAGTCCCGATGTTACGGGGGGAGAGACCCAGTACTTC. Its protein product is CASSPDVTGGETQYF.

Regarding this clone: Within the sample, other DNA sequences also encode this same CDR3. CDR3 residues: CASSPEGPYGYTF. CDR3 nucleotide sequence: TGTGCCAGCAGTCCAGAGGGCCCCTATGGCTACACCTTC. The chain uses TRBV6-5 and TRBJ1-2, with D unresolved. CDR3 length equals 13 residues. V was trimmed by 5 bases and J by 4 bases, leaving 11 bases between them. From germline, CDR1 is MNHEY and CDR2 SVGAGI.

The rearrangement joins TRBV6-5 to TRBJ2-3; TRBD1 is a possible D gene (6 bases). CDR1 is MNHEY, CDR2 SVGAGI, per germline. V was cut by 7 bases and J by 4 bases, with 15 bases left in between. This CDR3 has 14 residues. CDR3 DNA: TGTGCCAGCAAGCAAACAGGGTGGGCAGATACGCAGTATTTT. Translation gives CASKQTGWADTQYF.

This clone turned up a few times. CDR3 DNA sequence: TGTGCCAGCAGCGTGGGACAGTTGAACACTGAAGCTTTCTTT. Encoded protein: CASSVGQLNTEAFF. The chain recombines TRBV27 with TRBJ1-1, with 7 bases that match TRBD1. Germline V lookup: CDR1 MNHEY, CDR2 SMNVEV (reference sequence). The CDR3 runs to 14 residues. The junction had 4 bases not matched to a gene; V was cut back by 6 bases and J by 0 bases.